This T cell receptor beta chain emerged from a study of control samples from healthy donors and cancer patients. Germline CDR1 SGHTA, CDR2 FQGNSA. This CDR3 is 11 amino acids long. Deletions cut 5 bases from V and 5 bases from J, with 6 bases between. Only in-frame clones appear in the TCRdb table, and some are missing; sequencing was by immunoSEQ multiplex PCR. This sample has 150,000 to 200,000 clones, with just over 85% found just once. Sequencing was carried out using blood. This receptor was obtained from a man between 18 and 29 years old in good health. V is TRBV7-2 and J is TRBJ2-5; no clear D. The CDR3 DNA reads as TGTGCCAGCAGCGTCCTTGAGACCCAGTACTTC. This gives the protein CASSVLETQYF.